This T cell receptor beta chain stems from a study of blood T cell repertoires in COVID-19. Per the original methods: Cell counts per sample came from amplifying reference gene primers. TCRdb's table, derived via immunoSEQ multiplex PCR, lists solely in-frame clones and lacks some. V, J and clone size reflect that table, while D and trimming were determined from the DNA. This table has 300,000 to 350,000 clones, roughly 90% appearing once. Germline V lookup: CDR1 MNHEY, CDR2 SVGAGI. The CDR3 is made up of 15 amino acids. The junction had 1 base not matched to a gene; V was cut back by 0 bases and J by 2 bases.

Sample: PBMCs or T cells enriched from blood (not recorded which). The chain uses TRBV6-5 and TRBJ2-7, with TRBD2 matching over 10 bases. The receptor comes from a woman between 25 and 40 years old who had been exposed to COVID-19. The CDR3 loop is CASSYSLAGTYEQYF. CDR3 DNA sequence: TGTGCCAGCAGTTACTCACTAGCGGGAACCTACGAGCAGTACTTC.